A selection of T cell receptor beta chains follows, all from one sample in a study of blood T cell repertoires in COVID-19. The protocol was immunoSEQ multiplex PCR, while the TCRdb copy is restricted to in-frame clones and leaves out a portion. This table holds about 160,000 clones, about 85% found once. Sequencing input: peripheral blood. These receptors were collected from a man older than 75 with COVID-19, enrolled during active disease. Each CDR3 is given with its conserved first and last residue. The order of the fields is CDR3 length, V gene, CDR3 protein.

CDR3 length: 14
V gene: TRBV5-6
CDR3 protein: CASSFDRGPEKLFF

CDR3 length: 13
V gene: TRBV7-9
CDR3 protein: CASSFLSTDTQYF

CDR3 length: 15
V gene: TRBV16
CDR3 protein: CASSQSGQPTGELFF

CDR3 length: 14
V gene: TRBV5-1
CDR3 protein: CASSPGRTSYEQYF

CDR3 length: 16
V gene: TRBV28
CDR3 protein: CASSFPTALSGNTIYF

CDR3 length: 15
V gene: TRBV2
CDR3 protein: CASSESGGRGQPQHF

CDR3 length: 15
V gene: TRBV11-2
CDR3 protein: CASSLSGIAKNIQYF

CDR3 length: 13
V gene: TRBV24-1
CDR3 protein: CATSFGHSYGYTF

CDR3 length: 15
V gene: TRBV4-3
CDR3 protein: CASSREGQPYNEQFF

CDR3 length: 15
V gene: TRBV7-9
CDR3 protein: CASSATGVRGNTIYF

CDR3 length: 14
V gene: TRBV15
CDR3 protein: CATSRDIQFYEQYF

CDR3 length: 14
V gene: TRBV4-2
CDR3 protein: CASSLQGAGYGYTF

CDR3 length: 15
V gene: TRBV5-6
CDR3 protein: CASSLLSGVEETQYF

CDR3 length: 13
V gene: TRBV19
CDR3 protein: CASSIRETYEQYF

CDR3 length: 15
V gene: TRBV19
CDR3 protein: CAGGQGARVRQPQHF

CDR3 length: 11
V gene: TRBV10-3
CDR3 protein: CAIGAGYEQYF

CDR3 length: 16
V gene: TRBV5-4
CDR3 protein: CASRGGGAGSYNEQFF

CDR3 length: 15
V gene: TRBV2
CDR3 protein: CASSGGGGDNQPQHF

CDR3 length: 15
V gene: TRBV11-2
CDR3 protein: CASSFESGAVYEQYF

CDR3 length: 16
V gene: TRBV18
CDR3 protein: CASSRASGGKNNEQFF

CDR3 length: 18
V gene: TRBV11-3
CDR3 protein: CASSSYQQTSGNTNEQFF

CDR3 length: 16
V gene: TRBV15
CDR3 protein: CATSRDRVSSGNTIYF

CDR3 length: 15
V gene: TRBV3-1/TRBV3-2
CDR3 protein: CASSQSGSSGNTIYF

CDR3 length: 13
V gene: TRBV4-2
CDR3 protein: CASSQASVYEQYF

CDR3 length: 15
V gene: TRBV10-2
CDR3 protein: CASSTQGIGNEKLFF

CDR3 length: 14
V gene: TRBV5-8
CDR3 protein: CASSLVSGQEGYTF

CDR3 length: 15
V gene: TRBV10-3
CDR3 protein: CAISESLLAGGEQYF

CDR3 length: 18
V gene: TRBV7-6
CDR3 protein: CASSLEPPLEGGGETQYF

CDR3 length: 17
V gene: TRBV9
CDR3 protein: CASSAPRQGRYNSPLHF

CDR3 length: 16
V gene: TRBV7-2
CDR3 protein: CASSPYPGQGGSEQYF

CDR3 length: 16
V gene: TRBV6-6
CDR3 protein: CASSQLTGGAGTEAFF

CDR3 length: 14
V gene: TRBV7-3
CDR3 protein: CASSPDWNTGELFF

CDR3 length: 15
V gene: TRBV7-9
CDR3 protein: CASSLVAGGNSPLHF

CDR3 length: 13
V gene: TRBV4-3
CDR3 protein: CASSPRQGYEQYF

CDR3 length: 16
V gene: TRBV19
CDR3 protein: CASTPVGSSGANVLTF

CDR3 length: 15
V gene: TRBV10-3
CDR3 protein: CATSAGQGAYYGYTF

CDR3 length: 17
V gene: TRBV6-2/TRBV6-3
CDR3 protein: CASSYSRGRVNTGELFF

CDR3 length: 13
V gene: TRBV18
CDR3 protein: CASSPVRNTEAFF

CDR3 length: 14
V gene: TRBV6-6
CDR3 protein: CASRTDSSTDTQYF

CDR3 length: 15
V gene: TRBV7-9
CDR3 protein: CASSSGPGGSSGQHF

CDR3 length: 15
V gene: TRBV9
CDR3 protein: CASSVEGRYRTEAFF

CDR3 length: 16
V gene: TRBV6-2/TRBV6-3
CDR3 protein: CASSYSRTGGYDGYTF

CDR3 length: 14
V gene: TRBV5-1
CDR3 protein: CASSFGTLQETQYF

CDR3 length: 15
V gene: TRBV24-1
CDR3 protein: CATSDPGQPNQPQHF

CDR3 length: 14
V gene: TRBV5-4
CDR3 protein: CASSLKLGQETQYF

CDR3 length: 13
V gene: TRBV6-5
CDR3 protein: CASSLGTDTEAFF

CDR3 length: 16
V gene: TRBV7-2
CDR3 protein: CASSLGNVGATDTQYF